Presented here are 25 T cell receptor beta chains from one specimen sequenced in a study of blood T cell repertoires in COVID-19. Data came from immunoSEQ multiplex PCR; TCRdb stores just in-frame clones and leaves some out. The sample holds about 290,000 clones, roughly 89% seen once. The sequenced sample consisted of peripheral blood. The receptors were gathered from a woman aged 30 to 39 with COVID-19, enrolled during active disease.

This sequence joins TRBV2 and TRBJ2-7, with unresolved D. The V end lost 7 bases, the J end lost 0 bases, and 13 bases lay between the germline ends. This CDR3 has 14 residues. Germline V gene data show CDR1 as SNHLY and CDR2 as FYNNEI. This CDR3 is CASNLVLNSYEQYF. The CDR3 bases are TGTGCCAGCAACCTGGTCCTAAACTCCTACGAGCAGTACTTC.

The chain employs TRBV18 and TRBJ2-7, with 7 bases lining up with TRBD1. The CDR3 extends over 15 amino acids. Trimming at V came to 7 bases and at J to 0 bases, leaving 9 bases not matched to a gene. The germline CDR1 and CDR2 sequences are KGHSH and LQKENI. For the CDR3, the DNA is TGTGCCAGCTTAGAACGACAGGGCGGCTCCTACGAGCAGTACTTC. Its protein product is CASLERQGGSYEQYF.

J is TRBJ2-3 and V is TRBV28; 7 bases match TRBD2. This CDR3 has 15 residues. J was trimmed by 3 bases and V by 3 bases; bases with no gene match: 6. Per the germline V gene, CDR1 is MDHEN and CDR2 is SYDVKM. The CDR3 DNA is TGTGCCAGCAGTTTTCTTGTGGGGGGGACAGATACGCAGTATTTT. It yields the protein CASSFLVGGTDTQYF.

This rearrangement joins TRBV5-6 to TRBJ1-1; D gene unclear. Trimming cost V 5 bases and J 0 bases, with 14 bases left between them. The germline V gene encodes CDR1 SGHDT and CDR2 YYEEEE. CDR3 length: 15 amino acids. The CDR3 DNA follows: TGTGCCAGCAGATTGCTCGGGAGGATGAACACTGAAGCTTTCTTT. This translates into CASRLLGRMNTEAFF.

CDR3: CASSPATGGDSPLHF. The CDR3 nucleotides are TGTGCCAGCTCACCGGCTACAGGGGGCGATTCACCCCTCCACTTT. This chain links TRBV18 with TRBJ1-6, with TRBD1 identical over 9 bases. The J segment lost 8 bases and the V segment lost 3 bases, leaving 5 bases of the junction unmatched. The CDR3 covers 15 residues. The germline V gene encodes CDR1 KGHSH and CDR2 LQKENI.

The rearrangement uses TRBV25-1 and TRBJ2-5; possibly TRBD2 for D (5 bases). CDR3 size: 14 residues. The ends were cut back, 0 bases at V and 5 bases at J, with 10 bases in the middle. CDR1 MGHDK and CDR2 SYGVNS come from the germline V gene. CDR3 nucleotides: TGTGCCAGCAGTGAATACAGCTGGGAGGAGACCCAGTACTTC. Its protein product is CASSEYSWEETQYF.

The chain is built from TRBV27 and TRBJ2-1; TRBD2 matches at 12 bases. Per the germline V gene, CDR1 is MNHEY and CDR2 is SMNVEV (reference sequence). There are 13 residues in the CDR3. Unmatched junction bases numbered 4, after V lost 3 bases and J lost 13 bases. CDR3 nucleotide sequence: TGTGCCAGCAGTTTGCCTAGCGGGGGGGCTCAGTTCTTC. As protein: CASSLPSGGAQFF.

The V gene is TRBV2, the J gene TRBJ1-4, with TRBD1 identical over 9 bases. The germline V gene encodes CDR1 SNHLY and CDR2 FYNNEI. This CDR3 has 13 residues. The J segment lost 8 bases and the V segment lost 6 bases, leaving 4 bases of the junction unmatched. CDR3 in amino acids: CASRWDRVEKLFF. In nucleotides, the CDR3 is TGTGCCAGCAGATGGGACAGGGTCGAAAAACTGTTTTTT.

The J gene is TRBJ1-1, the V gene TRBV3-1 (or the pseudogene TRBV3-2); D uncertain. CDR3 length: 13 residues. Germline CDR1 is LGHDT and CDR2 is YNNKEL (reference sequence). Trimming cost V 4 bases and J 6 bases, with 12 bases left between them. The CDR3 DNA follows: TGTGCCAGCAGCCCCTTTGGAGGGTCTGAAGCTTTCTTT. Translated: CASSPFGGSEAFF.

The rearrangement links TRBV3-1 (or the pseudogene TRBV3-2) to TRBJ2-7, with 8 positions matching TRBD2. The CDR3 consists of 16 residues. Germline V gene data show CDR1 as LGHDT and CDR2 as YNNKEL (reference sequence). The V segment lost 1 base and the J segment 1 base; nucleotides outside the gene matches: 6. In DNA, the CDR3 is TGTGCCAGCAGCCAAGGGGTGGCGGGGGGATCCTACGAGCAGTACTTC. It yields the protein CASSQGVAGGSYEQYF.

The rearrangement links TRBV5-4 to TRBJ2-5; TRBD2 aligns across 13 bases. This CDR3 is 16 amino acids long. Germline CDR1 SGHNT, CDR2 YYREEE (reference sequence). The trim removed 7 bases at V and 3 bases at J, leaving 9 bases unmatched. CDR3 in amino acids: CASRRLAGGVKETQYF. The CDR3 DNA follows: TGTGCCAGCCGCAGACTAGCGGGGGGCGTCAAAGAGACCCAGTACTTC.

V usage is TRBV10-2 and J usage is TRBJ2-3; the match to TRBD2 covers 7 bases. The trim removed 3 bases at V and 4 bases at J, leaving 7 bases unmatched. CDR1 is WSHSY and CDR2 is SAAADI in the germline V gene. CDR3 length: 15 residues. The CDR3 bases are TGCGCCAGCAGTGATCCGGGGGGAAGCGCAGATACGCAGTATTTT. This codes for CASSDPGGSADTQYF.

The chain is built from TRBV2 and TRBJ1-3; TRBD1 matches 7 bases. The CDR3 is made up of 17 amino acids. Trimming took 1 base from V and 2 from J; bases not matched to a gene: 8. Germline CDR1 SNHLY, CDR2 FYNNEI. The chain's CDR3 is CASSEGWDSHTGNTIYF. Here the CDR3 DNA reads TGTGCCAGCAGTGAAGGTTGGGACAGTCACACTGGAAACACCATATATTTT. The complete variable domain, with remaining parts taken from reference TRBV2 and TRBJ1-3, reads EPEVTQTPSHQVTQMGQEVILRCVPISNHLYFYWYRQILGQKVEFLVSFYNNEISEKSEIFDDQFSVERPDGSNFTLKIRSTKLEDSAMYFCASSEGWDSHTGNTIYFGEGSWLTVV.

The V and J genes are TRBV11-2 and TRBJ1-2, with D maybe TRBD1 (5 bases). The germline V gene encodes CDR1 SGHAT and CDR2 FQNNGV. Trimming stripped 5 bases from V and 9 bases from J, with 13 bases between. The CDR3 has 12 amino acids. CDR3 nucleotides: TGTGCCAGCAGCCACAGACAGAGTCGCTACACCTTC. Encoded protein: CASSHRQSRYTF.

This chain connects TRBV19 to TRBJ2-1; 7 bases agree with TRBD2. Germline CDR1 LNHDA, CDR2 SQIVND (reference sequence). The trim removed 5 bases at V and 7 bases at J, leaving 5 bases unmatched. There are 13 residues in the CDR3. CDR3 residues: CASSAGGINEQFF. CDR3 DNA sequence: TGTGCCAGTAGTGCCGGGGGGATAAATGAGCAGTTCTTC. Variable domain in full (rest from reference TRBV19 and TRBJ2-1): DGGITQSPKYLFRKEGQNVTLSCEQNLNHDAMYWYRQDPGQGLRLIYYSQIVNDFQKGDIAEGYSVSREKKESFPLTVTSAQKNPTAFYLCASSAGGINEQFFGPGTRLTVL.

This chain connects TRBV5-4 to TRBJ1-1; D may be TRBD1 (5 bases). Trimming shortened V by 3 bases and J by 6 bases, and 15 bases separated the two germline ends. Germline V gives CDR1 SGHNT, CDR2 YYREEE (reference sequence). The CDR3 loop spans 14 amino acids. The DNA for the CDR3 is TGTGCCAGCAGCTCCCTTTTGCAGGGCGCTGAAGCTTTCTTT. Translating it yields CASSSLLQGAEAFF.

The chain has TRBV4-1 and TRBJ2-1, with a tentative D call TRBD1 (5 bases). Germline V gene data show CDR1 as MGHRA and CDR2 as YSYEKL. The CDR3 has 16 amino acids. V lost 2 bases, J lost 0 bases, and 11 bases lay in between. The CDR3 is CASSQRPGSSYNEQFF. CDR3 nucleotide sequence: TGCGCCAGCAGCCAACGGCCAGGGTCCTCCTACAATGAGCAGTTCTTC.

This clone has at least ten counts. The chain recombines TRBV30 with TRBJ2-1, with D perhaps TRBD2 (6 bases). Germline CDR1 GTSNPN, CDR2 SVGIG (reference sequence). The CDR3 has 14 amino acids. V dropped 0 bases and J dropped 9 bases, with 15 bases sitting between them. The DNA of the CDR3 is TGTGCCTGGAGTGTACTAGCCATTTTCGGTGAGCAGTTCTTC. It translates to CAWSVLAIFGEQFF.

The rearrangement joins TRBV27 to TRBJ2-1; D is possibly TRBD1 (5 bases). Germline CDR1 MNHEY, CDR2 SMNVEV (reference sequence). The V end lost 2 bases, the J end lost 6 bases, and 5 bases lay between the germline ends. The CDR3 has 12 amino acids. CDR3 nucleotide sequence: TGTGCCAGCAGTTTACAGGGCAATGAGCAGTTCTTC. Encoded protein: CASSLQGNEQFF.

The V call is TRBV12-3 or TRBV12-4, the J call TRBJ2-7; perhaps TRBD1 as D (6 bases). CDR3 length: 13 amino acids. V lost 5 bases and J 3 bases, leaving 11 bases between the germline ends. The CDR3 bases are TGTGCCAGCAGTCAGGGACACCGCTACGAGCAGTACTTC. Translated: CASSQGHRYEQYF.

The rearrangement links TRBV3-1 (or the pseudogene TRBV3-2) to TRBJ1-2; D might be TRBD1 (6 bases). The germline V gene has CDR1 LGHDT and CDR2 YNNKEL (reference sequence). The CDR3 runs 14 residues. V was cut by 4 bases and J by 5 bases, with 14 bases left in between. The CDR3 DNA reads TGTGCCAGCAGCCGCCTAGAGGGGGAGTATGGCTACACCTTC. Protein sequence: CASSRLEGEYGYTF.

The CDR3 sequence: CASSPWDSSYEQYF. The CDR3 DNA reads as TGTGCCAGCTCACCTTGGGACAGCTCCTACGAGCAGTACTTC. V and J are TRBV18 and TRBJ2-7; 7 bases line up with TRBD1. V shed 3 bases, J shed 0 bases, and the junction held 2 bases outside the gene matches. CDR3 length: 14 residues. Germline V CDR1 and CDR2: KGHSH, LQKENI.

This clone showed up just once. The rearrangement uses TRBV7-6 and TRBJ2-3, with TRBD2 matching over 7 bases. V shed 1 base and J 6 bases; nucleotides not matched to a gene: 4. The CDR3 spans 14 residues. Germline loops: CDR1 SGHVS, CDR2 FNYEAQ. The CDR3: CASSLGGGPDTQYF. Written as DNA, the CDR3 is TGTGCCAGCAGCTTAGGGGGGGGACCCGATACGCAGTATTTT.

The CDR3 DNA is TGTGCCTGGAGTGTACGTTGGCAGGGGGATCAGCCCCAGCATTTT. It specifies CAWSVRWQGDQPQHF. The genes are TRBV30 and TRBJ1-5; TRBD1 matches 7 bases. V was clipped by 0 bases and J by 5 bases; unmatched bases: 7. The CDR3 loop spans 15 amino acids. Germline V CDR1 and CDR2: GTSNPN, SVGIG (reference sequence).

This chain joins TRBV5-4 and TRBJ2-3; 7 positions agree with TRBD2. The V segment lost 5 bases and the J segment 5 bases; nucleotides outside the gene matches: 11. This CDR3 has 15 amino acids. Germline CDR1 reads SGHNT; CDR2 reads YYREEE (reference sequence). The CDR3 spells CASSLGLAAGDTQYF. The DNA for the CDR3 is TGTGCCAGCAGTTTAGGTCTAGCGGCGGGAGATACGCAGTATTTT.